The 19 T cell receptor beta chains below all came from one sample that was sequenced in a study of shared clonotypes between healthy human individuals. Libraries were prepared by immunoSEQ multiplex PCR; TCRdb keeps only in-frame clonotypes and omits some of them. This repertoire shows fewer than 600,000 clones, about 76% found once; its top ten account for less than 15%. Sequences were obtained from PBMCs. The receptor set was obtained from a woman aged 40 to 50 in good health. Some clones in this sample may be carry-over from other donors' samples.

CDR3 amino acids: CASSPQGPSGANVLTF. CDR3 coding DNA: TGTGCCAGCAGCCCCCAGGGGCCATCTGGGGCCAACGTCCTGACTTTC. V gene TRBV7-2 combines with J gene TRBJ2-6; a weak D match, TRBD1 (6 bases). V lost 5 bases and J lost 1, with 12 bases in between. The CDR3 has 16 amino acids. CDR1 and CDR2 (germline): SGHTA, FQGNSA.

The rearrangement uses TRBV5-1 and TRBJ2-5; no reliable D call. V shed 4 bases and J shed 4 bases, with 11 bases lying between them. Germline values: CDR1 SGHRS, CDR2 YFSETQ. The CDR3 is 13 residues long. CDR3 DNA: TGCGCCAGCAGCCCTCAATTGGTAGAGACCCAGTACTTC. Translation gives CASSPQLVETQYF. Based on the CDR3 plus reference TRBV5-1 and TRBJ2-5, the full variable domain is KAGVTQTPRYLIKTRGQQVTLSCSPISGHRSVSWYQQTPGQGLQFLFEYFSETQRNKGNFPGRFSGRQFSNSRSEMNVSTLELGDSALYLCASSPQLVETQYFGPGTRLLVL.

Ten or more counts support this clone. The V gene is TRBV28, the J gene TRBJ2-7; 12 bases line up with TRBD2. This CDR3 comprises 15 residues. Germline V CDR1 and CDR2: MDHEN, SYDVKM. With 3 bases clipped from V and 4 bases from J, the junction kept 4 bases outside the gene matches. The CDR3 sequence: CASSLRTSGIYEQYF. In nucleotides, the CDR3 is TGTGCCAGCAGTTTGAGGACTAGCGGGATTTACGAGCAGTACTTC.

The chain joins TRBV4-2 to TRBJ2-7, with D perhaps matching TRBD1 or TRBD2 (5 bases each). This CDR3 is built from 14 residues. V lost 5 bases and J lost 0, with 11 bases in between. Germline lookup yields CDR1 LGHNA and CDR2 YNFKEQ. The CDR3, as DNA: TGTGCCAGCAGCGTCGAGGGGCGCTCCTACGAGCAGTACTTC. Translated, it gives CASSVEGRSYEQYF.

The chain joins TRBV7-8 to TRBJ2-7; D not resolved. The CDR3 has 13 residues. Germline CDR1 reads SGHVS; CDR2 reads FQNEAQ. V shed 5 bases and J shed 1 base, with 9 bases lying between them. The CDR3 protein is CASSRVPSYEQYF. The CDR3 nucleotides read TGTGCCAGCAGCCGAGTGCCTTCCTACGAGCAGTACTTC. Variable domain in full (rest from reference TRBV7-8 and TRBJ2-7): GAGVSQSPRYKVAKRGQDVALRCDPISGHVSLFWYQQALGQGPEFLTYFQNEAQLDKSGLPSDRFFAERPEGSVSTLKIQRTQQEDSAVYLCASSRVPSYEQYFGPGTRLTVT.

The chain links TRBV19 to TRBJ1-5; 9 nucleotides agree with TRBD1. The J segment lost 9 bases and the V segment lost 4 bases, leaving 7 bases of the junction unmatched. This CDR3 has 14 residues. Per germline, CDR1 LNHDA and CDR2 SQIVND (reference sequence). CDR3 sequence reads: CASSSGQGLRPQHF. CDR3 in DNA: TGTGCCAGTAGTAGTGGACAGGGGTTGCGGCCCCAGCATTTT. Full variable domain (remainder filled in from reference TRBV19 and TRBJ1-5): DGGITQSPKYLFRKEGQNVTLSCEQNLNHDAMYWYRQDPGQGLRLIYYSQIVNDFQKGDIAEGYSVSREKKESFPLTVTSAQKNPTAFYLCASSSGQGLRPQHFGDGTRLSIL.

The chain has TRBV7-2 and TRBJ2-5, with D possibly matching TRBD1 (6 bases). Germline V gene lookup returns CDR1 SGHTA and CDR2 FQGNSA. This CDR3 comprises 18 residues. The V end was cut by 5 bases, the J end by 3 bases, with 25 bases between. CDR3 protein: CASSLRPKRGREEETQYF. The CDR3 region has the DNA TGTGCCAGCAGCCTCAGACCAAAAAGGGGGAGAGAGGAAGAGACCCAGTACTTC.

The V gene is TRBV28, the J gene TRBJ2-1, with 7 bases lining up with TRBD1. Germline values: CDR1 MDHEN, CDR2 SYDVKM. V dropped 2 bases and J dropped 8; count of bases not matched to a gene: 6. The CDR3 runs to 14 residues. CDR3 coding DNA: TGTGCCAGCAGTTTAGAGTCAGGGGGTTATGAGCAGTTCTTC. Amino acid sequence: CASSLESGGYEQFF. Drawing the rest from reference TRBV28 and TRBJ2-1, the complete variable domain is DVKVTQSSRYLVKRTGEKVFLECVQDMDHENMFWYRQDPGLGLRLIYFSYDVKMKEKGDIPEGYSVSREKKERFSLILESASTNQTSMYLCASSLESGGYEQFFGPGTRLTVL.

The J gene is TRBJ2-7, the V gene TRBV5-1; D gene unclear. CDR3 length: 11 residues. V was cut by 2 bases and J by 4 bases, with 4 bases left in between. In germline, CDR1 is SGHRS, CDR2 YFSETQ. DNA of the CDR3: TGCGCCAGCAGCTTTGGGTACGAGCAGTACTTC. Protein: CASSFGYEQYF. Variable domain in full (rest from reference TRBV5-1 and TRBJ2-7): KAGVTQTPRYLIKTRGQQVTLSCSPISGHRSVSWYQQTPGQGLQFLFEYFSETQRNKGNFPGRFSGRQFSNSRSEMNVSTLELGDSALYLCASSFGYEQYFGPGTRLTVT.

A remark on this clone: This sample includes further DNA sequences coding for the same CDR3. The chain combines TRBV5-1 with TRBJ2-3; tentative D call: TRBD2 (6 bases). This CDR3 is 15 amino acids long. Germline assignment: CDR1 SGHRS and CDR2 YFSETQ. The germline V and J ends were trimmed by 0 bases and 0 bases, with 8 bases remaining between them. This chain's CDR3 is CASSLVAGSTDTQYF. In DNA, the CDR3 is TGCGCCAGCAGCTTGGTTGCGGGGAGCACAGATACGCAGTATTTT.

The V call is TRBV4-3, the J call TRBJ1-2; D remains ambiguous. Germline V gives CDR1 LGHNA, CDR2 YSLEER. The CDR3 has 13 amino acids. Trimming removed 1 base from V and 7 bases from J, with 10 bases in between. CDR3 protein: CASSQGGDVGYTF. The CDR3 nucleotides read TGCGCCAGCAGCCAAGGCGGGGATGTTGGCTACACCTTC.

The chain is built from TRBV19 and TRBJ2-5; 7 bases fit TRBD1. Trimming cost V 3 bases and J 4 bases; bases outside gene matches: 8. The CDR3 sequence is 15 residues long. The germline gives CDR1 LNHDA, CDR2 SQIVND (reference sequence). The CDR3 loop reads CASSIRQGRGETQYF. CDR3 DNA sequence: TGTGCCAGTAGTATCCGACAGGGTCGGGGAGAGACCCAGTACTTC.

A few counts support this clone. This chain links TRBV10-3 with TRBJ1-1; the D is unclear. This CDR3 contains 11 residues. Germline V lookup: CDR1 ENHRY, CDR2 SYGVKD. The V and J ends lost 1 base and 8 bases respectively, with 5 bases between them. This CDR3 is CAISEFTEAFF. CDR3 sequence (DNA): TGTGCCATCAGTGAGTTTACCGAAGCTTTCTTT.

This chain joins TRBV30 and TRBJ1-2; the D is unclear. V lost 4 bases and J lost 8, with 14 bases in between. This CDR3 region has 12 residues. CDR1 is GTSNPN, CDR2 SVGIG, per germline (reference sequence). DNA of the CDR3: TGTGCCTGGAACTCGCGTGGCGGGGGCTACACCTTC. It specifies CAWNSRGGGYTF.

The chain carries TRBV4-1 and TRBJ2-1; 12 bases match TRBD2. This CDR3 contains 16 residues. The V gene end was trimmed by 1 base and the J gene end by 8 bases; junction bases not matched to a gene: 6. CDR1 is MGHRA, CDR2 YSYEKL, per germline. CDR3 loop: CASSQGPSGRAYEQFF. In DNA, the CDR3 is TGCGCCAGCAGCCAAGGACCTAGCGGGAGGGCCTATGAGCAGTTCTTC.

The chain joins TRBV6-4 to TRBJ2-1, with 9 bases aligning to TRBD2. The V segment lost 5 bases and the J segment 5 bases; nucleotides outside the gene matches: 7. Per germline, CDR1 MRHNA and CDR2 SNTAGT. The CDR3 loop spans 15 amino acids. The CDR3 is CASSKIAGVDNEQFF. As DNA, the CDR3 is TGTGCCAGCAGTAAGATAGCGGGAGTGGACAATGAGCAGTTCTTC.

The chain recombines TRBV7-2 with TRBJ2-1; no clear D. CDR1 and CDR2 (germline): SGHTA, FQGNSA. The CDR3 totals 11 residues. V was cut by 7 bases and J by 5 bases, with 6 bases left in between. The CDR3 DNA sequence: TGTGCCAGCAATCGCCACAATGAGCAGTTCTTC. As protein: CASNRHNEQFF.

The chain has TRBV5-8 and TRBJ2-3; TRBD2 matches 12 bases. V was pared by 7 bases and J by 10 bases, with 13 bases of the junction left unmatched. CDR3 length equals 15 residues. Germline values: CDR1 SGHTS, CDR2 YDEGEE. The CDR3 DNA sequence: TGTGCCAGCCGGTCTAGGTGGACTAGCGGGGATGCGCAGTATTTT. It translates to CASRSRWTSGDAQYF.

This clone has just a few counts. The chain has TRBV5-1 and TRBJ2-5; the D gene is possibly TRBD2 (6 bases). The CDR3 is 15 residues long. Germline-derived CDR1 and CDR2 are SGHRS and YFSETQ. With 1 base removed from V and 5 bases from J, the gap between germline ends came to 15 bases. CDR3 sequence reads: CASSLRGMSGETQYF. The CDR3 coding sequence is TGCGCCAGCAGCTTGCGGGGTATGAGCGGGGAGACCCAGTACTTC. The whole variable domain, remainder taken from reference TRBV5-1 and TRBJ2-5, is KAGVTQTPRYLIKTRGQQVTLSCSPISGHRSVSWYQQTPGQGLQFLFEYFSETQRNKGNFPGRFSGRQFSNSRSEMNVSTLELGDSALYLCASSLRGMSGETQYFGPGTRLLVL.